Listed below are T cell receptor beta chains from one sample, sequenced in a study of blood T cell repertoires in COVID-19. Method: immunoSEQ multiplex PCR; TCRdb's copy keeps in-frame clones and lacks some. Among 85,000 to 120,000 clones listed, more than 75% were seen once. The material sequenced was peripheral blood. Receptor source: a man between 60 and 70 years old with active or convalescent COVID-19. The CDR3 runs from the conserved cysteine through the conserved F or W. The D gene is left open where the match is weak. Size is stated for part of the rows, as once, few or many counts, or as a class when the clone is expanded.

D	size	V	J	CDR3	DNA
NA	NA	TRBV28	TRBJ2-2	CASSWPNTGELFF	TGTGCCAGCAGTTGGCCGAACACCGGGGAGCTGTTTTTT
NA	NA	TRBV11-2	TRBJ1-1	CASSRRQLDTEAFF	TGTGCCAGCAGCCGCAGACAGTTGGACACTGAAGCTTTCTTT
NA	NA	TRBV4-3	TRBJ2-4	CASSQEYSGRGIQYF	TGCGCCAGCAGCCAAGAATACTCAGGAAGGGGCATTCAGTACTTC
TRBD2	NA	TRBV7-2	TRBJ2-3	CASSQSPGTSGTDTQYF	TGTGCCAGCAGCCAATCGCCGGGGACTAGCGGCACAGATACGCAGTATTTT
TRBD2	NA	TRBV29-1	TRBJ2-2	CSVDGPGYGGRAGELFF	TGCAGCGTTGATGGGCCAGGGTATGGAGGGAGGGCCGGGGAGCTGTTTTTT
NA	NA	TRBV7-9	TRBJ2-3	CASSLAQATDTQYF	TGTGCCAGCAGCTTAGCCCAGGCGACAGATACGCAGTATTTT
NA	NA	TRBV3-1/TRBV3-2	TRBJ1-6	CASSQDVSNSPLHF	TGTGCCAGCAGCCAAGATGTTAGTAATTCACCCCTCCACTTT
NA	once	TRBV4-1	TRBJ2-5	CASSTPGWGEETQYF	TGCGCCAGCAGTACCCCGGGCTGGGGAGAGGAGACCCAGTACTTC
NA	NA	TRBV6-2/TRBV6-3	TRBJ1-4	CASSWQNEKLFF	TGTGCCAGCAGTTGGCAAAATGAAAAACTGTTTTTT
NA	NA	TRBV7-9	TRBJ1-5	CASSLARQPQHF	TGTGCCAGCAGCTTAGCGCGCCAGCCCCAGCATTTT
TRBD2	NA	TRBV6-5	TRBJ2-1	CASSSGGRAGTEQFF	TGTGCCAGCAGTTCCGGAGGGAGGGCCGGGACTGAGCAGTTCTTC
NA	NA	TRBV6-5	TRBJ1-2	CASSFPGRGGGYTF	TGTGCCAGCAGTTTTCCGGGTCGGGGAGGGGGCTACACCTTC
TRBD1	NA	TRBV18	TRBJ1-5	CASSPGTEDQPQHF	TGTGCCAGCTCACCCGGGACAGAGGATCAGCCCCAGCATTTT
TRBD2	NA	TRBV28	TRBJ2-5	CASASGSGETQYF	TGTGCCAGCGCAAGCGGGAGTGGGGAGACCCAGTACTTC
TRBD2	once	TRBV7-8	TRBJ2-5	CASSSSSAGVQETQYF	TGTGCCAGCAGCTCCTCCTCAGCGGGAGTCCAAGAGACCCAGTACTTC
NA	few	TRBV7-6	TRBJ2-5	CASSLVSPRGKETQYF	TGTGCCAGCAGCTTAGTTTCACCTCGAGGGAAAGAGACCCAGTACTTC
TRBD2	few	TRBV7-7	TRBJ2-1	CASSLDLAGGRYEQFF	TGTGCCAGCAGCTTGGACCTAGCGGGAGGGCGCTATGAGCAGTTCTTC
NA	NA	TRBV27	TRBJ2-3	CASSFRTSLTDTQYF	TGTGCCAGCAGTTTCCGGACAAGCCTCACAGATACGCAGTATTTT
NA	NA	TRBV7-6	TRBJ2-5	CASSLWSAAGETQYF	TGTGCCAGCAGCTTATGGTCAGCGGCCGGGGAGACCCAGTACTTC
TRBD2	once	TRBV28	TRBJ2-1	CASSGTSGGHVEQFF	TGTGCCAGTAGTGGGACTAGCGGGGGCCACGTTGAGCAGTTCTTC
NA	NA	TRBV5-6	TRBJ1-1	CASSEPGFMNTEAFF	TGTGCCAGCAGCGAACCGGGATTTATGAACACTGAAGCTTTCTTT
TRBD2	NA	TRBV7-9	TRBJ2-1	CASSLSGSSYNEQFF	TGTGCCAGCAGTTTAAGCGGGAGCTCCTACAATGAGCAGTTCTTC
NA	NA	TRBV18	TRBJ2-2	CASSPTGNTGELFF	TGTGCCAGCTCACCGACAGGGAACACCGGGGAGCTGTTTTTT
TRBD1	NA	TRBV5-8	TRBJ1-5	CASTKGQADQPQHF	TGTGCCAGCACCAAAGGACAGGCCGATCAGCCCCAGCATTTT
NA	NA	TRBV27	TRBJ1-1	CASRVAASTEAFF	TGTGCCAGCAGGGTGGCAGCGAGCACTGAAGCTTTCTTT
TRBD1	NA	TRBV4-2	TRBJ1-1	CASSQEWQGVVKAFF	TGTGCCAGCAGCCAAGAATGGCAGGGGGTGGTGAAAGCTTTCTTT
TRBD2	NA	TRBV3-1/TRBV3-2	TRBJ2-5	CASSLSGGRRETQYF	TGTGCCAGCAGCCTCTCGGGCGGGAGGAGAGAGACCCAGTACTTC
TRBD1	once	TRBV6-5	TRBJ2-7	CASSYRDRGPYEQYF	TGTGCCAGCAGTTACAGGGACAGGGGGCCTTACGAGCAGTACTTC
TRBD2	few	TRBV6-5	TRBJ2-1	CAIWTSGRSEQFF	TGTGCCATCTGGACTAGCGGGAGGTCTGAGCAGTTCTTC
NA	NA	TRBV19	TRBJ1-1	CASSEQGGTEAFF	TGTGCCAGTAGTGAGCAGGGTGGGACTGAAGCTTTCTTT
NA	once	TRBV7-2	TRBJ2-2	CASSLRGTGELFF	TGTGCCAGCAGCCTCCGGGGGACCGGGGAGCTGTTTTTT
NA	once	TRBV5-1	TRBJ2-1	CASSLAGIGDEQFF	TGCGCCAGCAGCTTGGCCGGGATCGGCGATGAGCAGTTCTTC
NA	once	TRBV29-1	TRBJ1-4	CSVEFGIGSGEKLFF	TGCAGCGTTGAGTTCGGGATTGGTAGCGGAGAAAAACTGTTTTTT
TRBD2	NA	TRBV7-6	TRBJ2-1	CASSLFGLAGTYNEQFF	TGTGCCAGCAGCTTATTCGGACTAGCGGGAACCTACAATGAGCAGTTCTTC
TRBD1	few	TRBV5-1	TRBJ2-4	CASSFVRTGLAKNIQYF	TGCGCCAGCAGCTTCGTCCGGACAGGGCTAGCCAAAAACATTCAGTACTTC
NA	NA	TRBV5-1	TRBJ1-4	CASSLGGHSNEKLFF	TGCGCCAGCAGCTTGGGGGGGCATAGTAATGAAAAACTGTTTTTT
NA	NA	TRBV11-2	TRBJ1-1	CASSSDRNTEAFF	TGTGCCAGCAGCTCGGACAGGAACACTGAAGCTTTCTTT
TRBD2	NA	TRBV15	TRBJ2-1	CATSKASGRARYEQFF	TGTGCCACCAGCAAGGCTAGCGGGAGGGCCCGGTATGAGCAGTTCTTC
NA	NA	TRBV5-6	TRBJ2-1	CASSLFDNEQFF	TGTGCCAGCAGCTTGTTCGACAATGAGCAGTTCTTC
TRBD1	once	TRBV7-2	TRBJ1-1	CASSPQQGSTEAFF	TGTGCCAGCAGCCCTCAACAGGGGAGCACTGAAGCTTTCTTT
TRBD2	NA	TRBV18	TRBJ2-1	CASSPPGGRAEEQFF	TGTGCCAGCTCACCACCGGGCGGGAGGGCCGAAGAGCAGTTCTTC
TRBD2	NA	TRBV29-1	TRBJ2-2	CSGRGGLDTGELFF	TGCAGCGGGCGGGGGGGCTTGGACACCGGGGAGCTGTTTTTT
NA	few	TRBV2	TRBJ1-3	CASGTFSGNTIYF	TGTGCCAGCGGCACCTTCTCTGGAAACACCATATATTTT
NA	NA	TRBV9	TRBJ2-7	CASSVTGGAGLYEQYF	TGTGCCAGCAGCGTAACCGGCGGGGCGGGGCTCTACGAGCAGTACTTC